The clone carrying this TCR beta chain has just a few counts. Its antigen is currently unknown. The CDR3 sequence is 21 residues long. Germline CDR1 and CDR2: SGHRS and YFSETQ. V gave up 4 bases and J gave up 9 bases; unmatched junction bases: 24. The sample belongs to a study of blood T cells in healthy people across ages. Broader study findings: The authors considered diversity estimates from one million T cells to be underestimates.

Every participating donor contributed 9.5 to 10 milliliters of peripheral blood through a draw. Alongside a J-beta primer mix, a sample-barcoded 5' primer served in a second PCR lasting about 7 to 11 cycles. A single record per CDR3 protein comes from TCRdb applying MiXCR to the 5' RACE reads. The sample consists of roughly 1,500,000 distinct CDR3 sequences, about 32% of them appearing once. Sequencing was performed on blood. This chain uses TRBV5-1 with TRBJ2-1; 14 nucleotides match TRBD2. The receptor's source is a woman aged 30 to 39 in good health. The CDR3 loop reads CASSVFGTSGRERVGRGEQFF. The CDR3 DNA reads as TGCGCCAGCAGCGTGTTCGGGACTAGCGGGAGAGAGAGGGTGGGTAGGGGTGAGCAGTTCTTC.